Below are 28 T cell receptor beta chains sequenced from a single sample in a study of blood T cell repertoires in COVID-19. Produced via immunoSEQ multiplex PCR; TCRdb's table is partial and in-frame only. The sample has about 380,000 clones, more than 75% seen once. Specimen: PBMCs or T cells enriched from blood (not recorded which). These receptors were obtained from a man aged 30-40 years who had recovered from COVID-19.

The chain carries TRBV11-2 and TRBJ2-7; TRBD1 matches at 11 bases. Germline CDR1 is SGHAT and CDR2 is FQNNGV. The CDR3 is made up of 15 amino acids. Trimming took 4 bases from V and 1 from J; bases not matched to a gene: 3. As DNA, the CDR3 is TGTGCCAGCAGCTCCGGGACAGGGGGTTCCTACGAGCAGTACTTC. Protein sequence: CASSSGTGGSYEQYF. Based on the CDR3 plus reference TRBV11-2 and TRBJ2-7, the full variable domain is EAGVAQSPRYKIIEKRQSVAFWCNPISGHATLYWYQQILGQGPKLLIQFQNNGVVDDSQLPKDRFSAERLKGVDSTLKIQPAKLEDSAVYLCASSSGTGGSYEQYFGPGTRLTVT.

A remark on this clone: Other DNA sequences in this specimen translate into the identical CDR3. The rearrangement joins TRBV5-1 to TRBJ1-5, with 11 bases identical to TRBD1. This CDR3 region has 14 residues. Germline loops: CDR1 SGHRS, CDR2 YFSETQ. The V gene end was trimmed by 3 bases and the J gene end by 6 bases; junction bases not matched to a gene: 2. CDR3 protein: CASSSGTGGQPQHF. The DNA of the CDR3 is TGCGCCAGCAGCTCCGGGACAGGGGGTCAGCCCCAGCATTTT.

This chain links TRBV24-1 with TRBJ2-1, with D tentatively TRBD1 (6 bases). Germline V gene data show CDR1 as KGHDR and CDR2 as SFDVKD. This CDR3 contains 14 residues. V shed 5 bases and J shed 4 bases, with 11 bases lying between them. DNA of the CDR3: TGTGCCACCAGTGGTCCTGGACAGTACAATGAGCAGTTCTTC. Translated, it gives CATSGPGQYNEQFF.

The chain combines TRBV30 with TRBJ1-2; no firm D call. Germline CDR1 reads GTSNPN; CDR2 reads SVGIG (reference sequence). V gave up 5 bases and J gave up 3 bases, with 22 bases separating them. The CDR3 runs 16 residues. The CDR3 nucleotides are TGTGCCTGGCTCGTGGCCTCATACCGCGGTGACTATGGCTACACCTTC. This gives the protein CAWLVASYRGDYGYTF.

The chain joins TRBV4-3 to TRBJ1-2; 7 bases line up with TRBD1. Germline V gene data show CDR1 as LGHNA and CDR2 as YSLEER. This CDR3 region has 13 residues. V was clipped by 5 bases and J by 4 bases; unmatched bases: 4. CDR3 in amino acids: CASSVEGAYGYTF. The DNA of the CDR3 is TGCGCCAGCAGCGTGGAGGGGGCCTATGGCTACACCTTC.

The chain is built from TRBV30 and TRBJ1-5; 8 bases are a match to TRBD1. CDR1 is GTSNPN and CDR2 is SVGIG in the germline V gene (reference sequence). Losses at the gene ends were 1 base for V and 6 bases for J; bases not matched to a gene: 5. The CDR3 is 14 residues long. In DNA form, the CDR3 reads TGTGCCTGGAGTGCCGGACAGGGAGGTCAGCCCCAGCATTTT. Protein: CAWSAGQGGQPQHF.

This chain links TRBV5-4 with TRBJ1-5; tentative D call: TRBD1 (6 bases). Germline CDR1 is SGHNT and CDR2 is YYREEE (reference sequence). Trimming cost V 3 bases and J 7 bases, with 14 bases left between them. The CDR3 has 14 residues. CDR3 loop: CASSSQGQEQPQHF. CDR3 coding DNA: TGTGCCAGCAGCTCCCAGGGGCAGGAGCAGCCCCAGCATTTT.

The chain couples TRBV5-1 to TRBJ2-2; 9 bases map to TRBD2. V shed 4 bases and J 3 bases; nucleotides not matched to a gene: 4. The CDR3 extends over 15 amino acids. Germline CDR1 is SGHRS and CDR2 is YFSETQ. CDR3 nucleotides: TGCGCCAGCAGCGACGCTAGCGGGGACACCGGGGAGCTGTTTTTT. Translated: CASSDASGDTGELFF.

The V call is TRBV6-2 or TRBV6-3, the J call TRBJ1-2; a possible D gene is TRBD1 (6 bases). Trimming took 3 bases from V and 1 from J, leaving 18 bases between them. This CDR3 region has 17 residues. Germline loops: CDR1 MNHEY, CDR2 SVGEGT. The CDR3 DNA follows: TGTGCCAGCAGTTATAGCAGGGGCCTTGTCGGTAACTATGGCTACACCTTC. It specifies CASSYSRGLVGNYGYTF.

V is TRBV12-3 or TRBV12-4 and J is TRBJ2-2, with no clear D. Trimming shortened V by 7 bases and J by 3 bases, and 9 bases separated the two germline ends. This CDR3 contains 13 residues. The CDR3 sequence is CASKFRDTGELFF. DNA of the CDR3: TGTGCCAGCAAATTTCGGGACACCGGGGAGCTGTTTTTT.

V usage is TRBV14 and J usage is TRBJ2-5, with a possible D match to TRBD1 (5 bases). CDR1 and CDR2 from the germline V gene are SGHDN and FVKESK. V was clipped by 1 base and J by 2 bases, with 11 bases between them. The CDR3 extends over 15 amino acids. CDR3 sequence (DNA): TGTGCCAGCAGCCAAGGCTGGACACCTCAAGAGACCCAGTACTTC. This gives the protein CASSQGWTPQETQYF.

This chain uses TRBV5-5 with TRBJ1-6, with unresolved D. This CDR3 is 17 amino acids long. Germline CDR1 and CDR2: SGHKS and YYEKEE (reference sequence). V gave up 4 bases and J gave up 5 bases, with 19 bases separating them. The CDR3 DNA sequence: TGTGCCAGCAGCCCCCCCGCGGCCGACGGAAATAATTCACCCCTCCACTTT. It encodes CASSPPAADGNNSPLHF.

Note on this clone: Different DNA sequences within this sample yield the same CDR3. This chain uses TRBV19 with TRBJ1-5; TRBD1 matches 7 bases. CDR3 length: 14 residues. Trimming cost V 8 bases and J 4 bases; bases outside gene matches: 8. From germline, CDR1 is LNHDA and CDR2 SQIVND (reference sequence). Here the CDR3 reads CASSRTGANQPQHF. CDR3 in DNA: TGTGCCAGTTCTCGGACAGGTGCGAATCAGCCCCAGCATTTT.

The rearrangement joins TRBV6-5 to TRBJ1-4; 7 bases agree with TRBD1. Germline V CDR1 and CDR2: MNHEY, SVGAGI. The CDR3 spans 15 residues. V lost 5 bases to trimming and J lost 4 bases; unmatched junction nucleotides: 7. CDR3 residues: CASSRTGAFNEKLFF. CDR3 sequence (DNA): TGTGCCAGCAGTCGAACAGGGGCCTTTAATGAAAAACTGTTTTTT.

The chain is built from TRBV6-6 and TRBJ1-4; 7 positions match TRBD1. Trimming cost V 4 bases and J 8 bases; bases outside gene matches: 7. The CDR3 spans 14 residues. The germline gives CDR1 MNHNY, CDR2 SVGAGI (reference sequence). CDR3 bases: TGTGCCAGCAGTTTGGGACAGAGTCGCGAAAAACTGTTTTTT. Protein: CASSLGQSREKLFF.

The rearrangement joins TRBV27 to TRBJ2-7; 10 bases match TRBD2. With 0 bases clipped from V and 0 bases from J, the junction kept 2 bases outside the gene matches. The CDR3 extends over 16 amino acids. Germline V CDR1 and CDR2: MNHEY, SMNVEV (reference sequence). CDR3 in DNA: TGTGCCAGCAGTTTATCTACTAGCGGGGTCTCCTACGAGCAGTACTTC. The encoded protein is CASSLSTSGVSYEQYF.

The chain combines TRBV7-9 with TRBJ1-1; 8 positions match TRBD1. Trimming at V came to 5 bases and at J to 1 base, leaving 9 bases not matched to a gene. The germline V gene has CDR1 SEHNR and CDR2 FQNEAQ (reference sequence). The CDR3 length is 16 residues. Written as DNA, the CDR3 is TGTGCCAGCAGCACCGATTTTGGACAGGGGAACACTGAAGCTTTCTTT. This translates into CASSTDFGQGNTEAFF.

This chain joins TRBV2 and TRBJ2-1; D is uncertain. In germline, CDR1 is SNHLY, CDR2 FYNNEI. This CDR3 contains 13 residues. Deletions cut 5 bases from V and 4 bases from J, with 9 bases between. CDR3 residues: CASSRSVYNEQFF. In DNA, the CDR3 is TGTGCCAGCAGTCGATCAGTTTACAATGAGCAGTTCTTC. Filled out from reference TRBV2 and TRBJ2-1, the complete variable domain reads EPEVTQTPSHQVTQMGQEVILRCVPISNHLYFYWYRQILGQKVEFLVSFYNNEISEKSEIFDDQFSVERPDGSNFTLKIRSTKLEDSAMYFCASSRSVYNEQFFGPGTRLTVL.

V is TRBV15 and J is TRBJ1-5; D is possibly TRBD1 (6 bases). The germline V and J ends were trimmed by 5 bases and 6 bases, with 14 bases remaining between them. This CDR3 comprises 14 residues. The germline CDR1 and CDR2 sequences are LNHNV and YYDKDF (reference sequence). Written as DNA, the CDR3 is TGTGCCACCAGCTCAGGGACATCTCGTCAGCCCCAGCATTTT. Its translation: CATSSGTSRQPQHF.

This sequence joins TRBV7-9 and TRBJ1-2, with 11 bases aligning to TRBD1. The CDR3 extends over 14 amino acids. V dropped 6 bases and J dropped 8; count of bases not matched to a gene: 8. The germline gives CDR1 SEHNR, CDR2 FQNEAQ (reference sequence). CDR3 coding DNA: TGTGCCAGCAGTCCTGGACAGGGGGCTGGGGGCTACACCTTC. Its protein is CASSPGQGAGGYTF. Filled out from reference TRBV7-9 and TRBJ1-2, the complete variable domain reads DTGVSQNPRHKITKRGQNVTFRCDPISEHNRLYWYRQTLGQGPEFLTYFQNEAQLEKSRLLSDRFSAERPKGSFSTLEIQRTEQGDSAMYLCASSPGQGAGGYTFGSGTRLTVV.

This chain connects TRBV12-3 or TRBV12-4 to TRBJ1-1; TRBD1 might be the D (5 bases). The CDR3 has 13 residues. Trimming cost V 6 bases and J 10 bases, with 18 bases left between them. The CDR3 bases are TGTGCCAGCAGCAGACGCAGGGATCAGGCAGCTTTCTTT. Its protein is CASSRRRDQAAFF.

The CDR3 loop reads CASAEDRVGEQFF. CDR3 DNA sequence: TGTGCCAGCGCTGAAGACAGGGTCGGGGAGCAGTTCTTC. The chain employs TRBV4-2 and TRBJ2-1; 7 bases are a match to TRBD1. This CDR3 has 13 residues. Germline CDR1 reads LGHNA; CDR2 reads YNFKEQ. V was pared by 8 bases and J by 10 bases, with 11 bases of the junction left unmatched.

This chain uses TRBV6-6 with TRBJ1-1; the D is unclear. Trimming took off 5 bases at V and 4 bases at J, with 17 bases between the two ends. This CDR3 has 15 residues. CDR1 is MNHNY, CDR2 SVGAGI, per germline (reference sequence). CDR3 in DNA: TGTGCCAGCAGTCCGCGTCTTGGGCACCCCACTGAAGCTTTCTTT. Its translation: CASSPRLGHPTEAFF.

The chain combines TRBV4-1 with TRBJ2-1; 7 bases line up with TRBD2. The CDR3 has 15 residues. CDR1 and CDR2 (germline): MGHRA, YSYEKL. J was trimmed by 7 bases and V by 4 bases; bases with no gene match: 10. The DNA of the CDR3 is TGCGCCAGCAGCCCGGGCCTGGGGGAGGGAAATGAGCAGTTCTTC. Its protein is CASSPGLGEGNEQFF.

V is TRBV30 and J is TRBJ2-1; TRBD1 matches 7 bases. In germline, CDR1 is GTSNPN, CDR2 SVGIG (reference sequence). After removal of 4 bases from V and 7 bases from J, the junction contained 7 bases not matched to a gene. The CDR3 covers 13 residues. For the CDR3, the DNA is TGTGCCTGGATGGGACAGATGACAAATGAGCAGTTCTTC. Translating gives CAWMGQMTNEQFF.

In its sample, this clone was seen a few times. This CDR3 reads CASSQGQPREYEQYF. The DNA for the CDR3 is TGTGCCAGCAGCCAAGGACAGCCAAGGGAATACGAGCAGTACTTC. The rearrangement joins TRBV3-1 (or the pseudogene TRBV3-2) to TRBJ2-7; tentative D call: TRBD1 (5 bases). This CDR3 is 15 amino acids long. Trimming removed 1 base at V and 4 bases at J, with 14 bases between. CDR1 and CDR2 (germline): LGHDT, YNNKEL (reference sequence).

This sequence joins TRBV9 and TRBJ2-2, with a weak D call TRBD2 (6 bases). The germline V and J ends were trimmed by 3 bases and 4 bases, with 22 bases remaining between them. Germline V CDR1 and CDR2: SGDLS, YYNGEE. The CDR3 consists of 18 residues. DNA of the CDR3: TGTGCCAGCAGCGCGTACTCCCCCGGCAGGCGGGGCACCGGGGAGCTGTTTTTT. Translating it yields CASSAYSPGRRGTGELFF.

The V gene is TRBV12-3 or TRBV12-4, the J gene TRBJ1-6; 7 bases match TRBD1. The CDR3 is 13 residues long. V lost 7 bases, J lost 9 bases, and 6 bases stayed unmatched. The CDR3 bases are TGTGCCAGCATGGAGGGGGCGGGTTCACCCCTCCACTTT. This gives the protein CASMEGAGSPLHF.